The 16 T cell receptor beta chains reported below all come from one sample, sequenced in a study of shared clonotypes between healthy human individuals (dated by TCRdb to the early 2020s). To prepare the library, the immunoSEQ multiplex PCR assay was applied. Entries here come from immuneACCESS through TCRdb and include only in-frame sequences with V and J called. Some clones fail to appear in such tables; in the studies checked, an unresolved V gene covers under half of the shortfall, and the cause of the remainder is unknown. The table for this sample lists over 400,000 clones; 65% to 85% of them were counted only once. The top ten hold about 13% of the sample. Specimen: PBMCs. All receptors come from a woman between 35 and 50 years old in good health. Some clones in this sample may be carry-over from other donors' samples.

Here the CDR3 reads CASSLSGEGARAVSTEAFF. CDR3 coding DNA: TGTGCCAGCTCACTCTCCGGAGAGGGGGCCAGGGCGGTTAGCACTGAAGCTTTCTTT. This chain links TRBV18 with TRBJ1-1; TRBD1 matches at 7 bases. The CDR3 loop spans 19 amino acids. Germline lookup yields CDR1 KGHSH and CDR2 LQKENI. J lost 4 bases, V lost 4 bases, and 21 bases had no gene match.

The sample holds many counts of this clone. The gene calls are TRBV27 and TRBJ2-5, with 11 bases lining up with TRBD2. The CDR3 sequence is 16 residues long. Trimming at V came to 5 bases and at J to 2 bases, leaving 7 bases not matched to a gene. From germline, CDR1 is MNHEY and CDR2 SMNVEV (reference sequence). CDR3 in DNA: TGTGCCAGCAGTCCAGGACTAGCGGGCCGACAAGAGACCCAGTACTTC. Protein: CASSPGLAGRQETQYF.

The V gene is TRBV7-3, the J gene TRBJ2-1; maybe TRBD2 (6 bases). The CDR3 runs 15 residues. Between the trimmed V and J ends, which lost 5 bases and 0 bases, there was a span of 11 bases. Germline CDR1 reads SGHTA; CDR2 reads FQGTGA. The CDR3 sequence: CASSAGGGSYNEQFF. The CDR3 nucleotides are TGTGCCAGCAGCGCCGGGGGAGGCTCCTACAATGAGCAGTTCTTC.

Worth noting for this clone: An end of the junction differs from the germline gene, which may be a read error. The CDR3 sequence: CASGQGGTVTVELFF. The CDR3 bases are TGTGCCAGCGGCCAAGGGGGGACAGTCACCGTGGAGCTGTTTTTT. The chain recombines TRBV4-2 with TRBJ2-2; D perhaps matches TRBD1 (7 bases). Germline lookup yields CDR1 LGHNA and CDR2 YNFKEQ. This CDR3 spans 15 amino acids.

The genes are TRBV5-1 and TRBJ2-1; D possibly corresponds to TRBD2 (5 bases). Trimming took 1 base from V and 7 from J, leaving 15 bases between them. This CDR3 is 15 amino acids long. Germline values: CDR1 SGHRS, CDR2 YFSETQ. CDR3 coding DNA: TGCGCCAGCAGCTTGTACGGGATGGTTGTAAATGAGCAGTTCTTC. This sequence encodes CASSLYGMVVNEQFF. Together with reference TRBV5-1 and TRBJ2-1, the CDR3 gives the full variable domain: KAGVTQTPRYLIKTRGQQVTLSCSPISGHRSVSWYQQTPGQGLQFLFEYFSETQRNKGNFPGRFSGRQFSNSRSEMNVSTLELGDSALYLCASSLYGMVVNEQFFGPGTRLTVL.

The CDR3, as DNA: TGTGCCAGCAGCCTACAGGTGGGGGAAAAACTGTTTTTT. Its translation is CASSLQVGEKLFF. V gene TRBV9 combines with J gene TRBJ1-4; TRBD1 is a possible D gene (5 bases). In germline, CDR1 is SGDLS, CDR2 YYNGEE. The V gene lost 4 bases and the J gene lost 8 bases, with 12 bases spanning the gap. The CDR3 covers 13 residues. The full variable domain, with the rest looked up from reference TRBV9 and TRBJ1-4, is DSGVTQTPKHLITATGQRVTLRCSPRSGDLSVYWYQQSLDQGLQFLIQYYNGEERAKGNILERFSAQQFPDLHSELNLSSLELGDSALYFCASSLQVGEKLFFGSGTQLSVL.

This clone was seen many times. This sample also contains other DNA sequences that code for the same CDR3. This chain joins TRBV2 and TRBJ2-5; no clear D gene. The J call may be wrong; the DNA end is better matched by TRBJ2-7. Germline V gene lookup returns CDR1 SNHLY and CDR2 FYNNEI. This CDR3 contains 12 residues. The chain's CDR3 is CASSGGRYEQYF. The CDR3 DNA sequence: TGTGCCAGCAGTGGTGGACGTTACGAGCAGTACTTC.

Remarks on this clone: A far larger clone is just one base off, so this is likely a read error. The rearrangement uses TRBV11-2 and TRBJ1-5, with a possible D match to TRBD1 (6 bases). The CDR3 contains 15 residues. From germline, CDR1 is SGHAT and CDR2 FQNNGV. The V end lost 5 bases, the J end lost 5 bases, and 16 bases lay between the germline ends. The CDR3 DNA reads TGTGCCAGCAGCCCCATAGGGGGACGCGATCAGCCCCAGCATTTT. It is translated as CASSPIGGRDQPQHF.

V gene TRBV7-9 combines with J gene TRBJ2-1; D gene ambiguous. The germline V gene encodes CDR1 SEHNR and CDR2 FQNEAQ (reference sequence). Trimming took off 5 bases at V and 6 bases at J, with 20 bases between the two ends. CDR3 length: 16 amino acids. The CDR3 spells CASSPARVSASNEQFF. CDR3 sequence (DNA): TGTGCCAGCAGCCCGGCCCGTGTTTCGGCGAGCAATGAGCAGTTCTTC.

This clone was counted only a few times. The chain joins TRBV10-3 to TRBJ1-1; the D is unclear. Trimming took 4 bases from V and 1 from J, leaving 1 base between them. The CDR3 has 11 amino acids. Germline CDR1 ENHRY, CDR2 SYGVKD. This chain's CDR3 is CAISANTEAFF. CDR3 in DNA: TGTGCCATCAGTGCGAACACTGAAGCTTTCTTT.

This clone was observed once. CDR3 amino acids: CASSVRTEEKLFF. DNA of the CDR3: TGTGCCAGCAGCGTCAGGACAGAAGAAAAACTGTTTTTT. J is TRBJ1-4 and V is TRBV11-2, with D perhaps TRBD1 (6 bases). The germline V gene has CDR1 SGHAT and CDR2 FQNNGV. The CDR3 is made up of 13 amino acids. The ends were cut back, 5 bases at V and 8 bases at J, with 12 bases in the middle.

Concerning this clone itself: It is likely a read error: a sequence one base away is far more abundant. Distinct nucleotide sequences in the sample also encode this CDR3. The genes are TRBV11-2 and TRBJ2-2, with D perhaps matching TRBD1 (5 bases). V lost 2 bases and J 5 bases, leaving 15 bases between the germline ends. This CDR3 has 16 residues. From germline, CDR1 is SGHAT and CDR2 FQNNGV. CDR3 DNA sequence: TGTGCCAGCAGCTTAAACCCAGGCAGGGATACCGGGGAGCTGTTTTTT. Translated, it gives CASSLNPGRDTGELFF.

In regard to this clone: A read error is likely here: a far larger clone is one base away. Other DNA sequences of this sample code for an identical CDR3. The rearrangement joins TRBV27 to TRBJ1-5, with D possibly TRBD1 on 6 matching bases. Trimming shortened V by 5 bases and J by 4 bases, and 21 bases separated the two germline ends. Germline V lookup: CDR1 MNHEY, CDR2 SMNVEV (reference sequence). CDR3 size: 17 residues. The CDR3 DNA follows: TGTGCCAGCAGTCGCTCACAGGGACTCAGGGGTAATCAGCCCCAGCATTTT. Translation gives CASSRSQGLRGNQPQHF.

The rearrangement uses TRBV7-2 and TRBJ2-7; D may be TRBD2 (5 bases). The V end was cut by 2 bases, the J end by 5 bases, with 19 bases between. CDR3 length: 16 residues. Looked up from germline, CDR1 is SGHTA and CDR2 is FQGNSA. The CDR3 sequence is CASSLSGSPLVHEQYF. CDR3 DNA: TGTGCCAGCAGCTTAAGCGGTAGCCCTCTAGTCCACGAGCAGTACTTC.

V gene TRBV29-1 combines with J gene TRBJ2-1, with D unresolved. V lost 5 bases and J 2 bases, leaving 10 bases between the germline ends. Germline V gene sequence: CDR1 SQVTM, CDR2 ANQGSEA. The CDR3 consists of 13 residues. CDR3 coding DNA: TGCAGCGTTCTTTCTGTTCCCTACAATGAGCAGTTCTTC. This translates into CSVLSVPYNEQFF.

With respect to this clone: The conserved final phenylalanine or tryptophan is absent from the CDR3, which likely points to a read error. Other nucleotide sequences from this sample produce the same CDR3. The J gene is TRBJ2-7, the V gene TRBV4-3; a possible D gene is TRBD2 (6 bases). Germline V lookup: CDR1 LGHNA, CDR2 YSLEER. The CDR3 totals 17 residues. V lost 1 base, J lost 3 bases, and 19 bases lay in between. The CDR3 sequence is CASSQGAGSGVRYEQYL. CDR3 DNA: TGCGCCAGCAGCCAAGGAGCGGGCAGCGGTGTCCGCTACGAGCAGTACCTC.